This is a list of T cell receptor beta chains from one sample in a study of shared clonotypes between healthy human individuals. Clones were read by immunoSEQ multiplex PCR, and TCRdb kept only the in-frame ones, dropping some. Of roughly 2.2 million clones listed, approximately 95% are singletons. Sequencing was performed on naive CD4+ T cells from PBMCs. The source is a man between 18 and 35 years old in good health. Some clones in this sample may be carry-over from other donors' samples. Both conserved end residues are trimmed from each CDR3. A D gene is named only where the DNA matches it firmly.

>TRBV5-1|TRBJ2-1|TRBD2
ASSPEREDEQF
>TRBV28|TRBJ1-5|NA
ASSLASGDNQPQH
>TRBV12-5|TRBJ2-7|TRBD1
ASGLDGQGDEQY
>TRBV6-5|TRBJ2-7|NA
ASSSPSYEQY
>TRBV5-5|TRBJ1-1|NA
ASSFLGEGNTEAF
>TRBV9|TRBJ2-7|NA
ASSVGDPGFYEQY
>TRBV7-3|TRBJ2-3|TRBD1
ASSYGQGQGPDTQY
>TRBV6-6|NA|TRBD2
ASSYALAAYEQY
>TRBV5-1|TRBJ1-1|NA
ASSSYPQGNTEAF
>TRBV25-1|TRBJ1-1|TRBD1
ASRETGGTEAF
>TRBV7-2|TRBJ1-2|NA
ASSLDRQKDGYT